This T cell receptor (beta chain) was profiled in a study of T cell changes during pregnancy in multiple sclerosis (dated by TCRdb to about 2019). Describing the broader study: The study examined how the T cell repertoire changed over the course of pregnancy in women with multiple sclerosis.

Concerning this clone: Its antigen is still unknown. Base qualities are not at hand, and no much larger clone is one base apart.

Receptor libraries were prepared by the immunoSEQ multiplex PCR assay. Entries here come from immuneACCESS through TCRdb and include only in-frame sequences with V and J called. Some clones fail to appear in such tables; in the studies checked, an unresolved V gene covers under half of the shortfall, and the cause of the remainder is unknown. The sample table shows 35,000 to 45,000 clones, and around 90% are seen once. The top ten constitute roughly 1.8% of the sample. V has 0 bases trimmed and J has 0 bases trimmed; junction bases matching no gene number 5. The germline V gene yields SGDLS for CDR1 and YYNGEE for CDR2. The CDR3 goes from the cysteine to the phenylalanine over 18 residues. The sequence is cut down to CDR3 DNA, 54 bases in frame from base 1.

The chain uses TRBV9 and TRBJ2-6, with 8 central nucleotides matching TRBD1. The sample here was CD4+ T cells from peripheral blood mononuclear cells, taken after pregnancy. The receptor was isolated from a female donor in good health, enrolled as a control in a pregnancy study. In nucleotides, the sequence is TGTGCCAGCAGCGTAGGGGGACAGGTGTACTCTGGGGCCAACGTCCTGACTTTC. It codes for CASSVGGQVYSGANVLTF.